This record concerns one T cell receptor (beta chain) sequence. Profiling relied on immunoSEQ multiplex PCR, and the TCRdb table lists in-frame clones only, not all of them. The profile shows 100,000 to 150,000 clones, roughly 90% of them singletons. The CDR3 totals 14 residues. Trimming took off 7 bases at V and 1 base at J, with 13 bases between the two ends. From germline, CDR1 is SNHLY and CDR2 FYNNEI. These data originate in a study of control samples from healthy donors and cancer patients. The rearrangement joins TRBV2 to TRBJ1-1; possible D gene TRBD1, 5 bases. The sequencing sample was made of blood. This receptor was identified in a man aged 18 to 29 in good health. This CDR3 reads CASTSRGRNTEAFF. CDR3 nucleotide sequence: TGTGCCAGCACCTCAAGGGGCCGGAACACTGAAGCTTTCTTT.